Given below is one T cell receptor (beta chain) in context. Antigen specificity is unknown. V lost 6 bases and J 0 bases, leaving 9 bases between the germline ends. CDR3 length: 15 amino acids. Germline V lookup: CDR1 SGHTA, CDR2 FQGNSA. This sample was included in a study of vaccination and CD4 T cells after COVID-19. Background on the study: Overlapping peptides of the spike proteins of SARS-CoV-2, HCoV-NL63, HCoV-OC43 and HCoV-229E were used for cell stimulation.

Treatment in this sample: roughly ten-day PBMC culture with coronavirus spike peptide pools or control peptides (ViraFEST assay). Gathered ahead of the COVID-19 pandemic (2011-2018) were the CD4+ T cells of the unexposed donor. By negative selection, CD4+ T cells were isolated once culture had run for approximately 9 days. At the Johns Hopkins FTIC core, DNA taken from cultured CD4+ T cells was sequenced by way of the Oncomine TCR Beta short-read assay. Someone extracted genomic DNA from cultured CD4+ T cells. MiXCR was run by TCRdb on the PCR reads, yielding one entry per CDR3 protein. The sample contains approximately 10,000 distinct CDR3 sequences, 35% to 40% of which appear only once.

The material sequenced was CD4+ T cells from blood, cultured in vitro. This TCR was recovered from a human donor in good health. The rearrangement joins TRBV7-2 to TRBJ1-6, with D unresolved. Here the CDR3 reads CASSPGSSYNSPLHF. The CDR3 DNA is TGTGCCAGCAGTCCGGGGAGCTCCTATAATTCACCCCTCCACTTT.